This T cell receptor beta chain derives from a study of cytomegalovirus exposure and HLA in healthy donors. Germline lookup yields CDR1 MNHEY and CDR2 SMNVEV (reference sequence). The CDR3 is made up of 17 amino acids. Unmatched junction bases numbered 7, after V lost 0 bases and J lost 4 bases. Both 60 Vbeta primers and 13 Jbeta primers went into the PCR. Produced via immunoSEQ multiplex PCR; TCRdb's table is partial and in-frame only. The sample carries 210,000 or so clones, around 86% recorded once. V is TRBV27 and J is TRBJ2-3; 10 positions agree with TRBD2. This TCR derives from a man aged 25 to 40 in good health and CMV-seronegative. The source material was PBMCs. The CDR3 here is CASSLSAAGGPADTQYF. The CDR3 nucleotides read TGTGCCAGCAGTTTATCCGCAGCGGGAGGGCCGGCAGATACGCAGTATTTT.